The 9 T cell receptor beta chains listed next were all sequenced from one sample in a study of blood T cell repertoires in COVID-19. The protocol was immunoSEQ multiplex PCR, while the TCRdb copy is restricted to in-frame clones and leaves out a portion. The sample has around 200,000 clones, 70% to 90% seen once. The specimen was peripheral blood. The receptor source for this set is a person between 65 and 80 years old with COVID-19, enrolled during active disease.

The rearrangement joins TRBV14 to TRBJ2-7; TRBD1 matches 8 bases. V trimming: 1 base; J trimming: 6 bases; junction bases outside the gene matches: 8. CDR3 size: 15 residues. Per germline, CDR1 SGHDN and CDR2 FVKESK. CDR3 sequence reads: CASSQVRTGSGEQYF. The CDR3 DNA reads TGTGCCAGCAGCCAAGTGAGGACAGGGTCAGGCGAGCAGTACTTC.

The CDR3 loop is CASSLSPGGTEAFF. CDR3 bases: TGCGCCAGCAGCTTGTCCCCAGGGGGCACTGAAGCTTTCTTT. The chain employs TRBV5-1 and TRBJ1-1, with 7 bases matching TRBD1. The germline CDR1 and CDR2 sequences are SGHRS and YFSETQ. V lost 1 base, J lost 4 bases, and 4 bases stayed unmatched. This CDR3 spans 14 amino acids.

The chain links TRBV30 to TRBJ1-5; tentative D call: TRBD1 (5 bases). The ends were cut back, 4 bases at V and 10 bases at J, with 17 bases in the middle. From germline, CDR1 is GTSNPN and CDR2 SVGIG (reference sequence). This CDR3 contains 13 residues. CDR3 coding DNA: TGTGCCTGGAACCCCCATGGACAAGGACCCCAGCATTTT. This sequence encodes CAWNPHGQGPQHF.

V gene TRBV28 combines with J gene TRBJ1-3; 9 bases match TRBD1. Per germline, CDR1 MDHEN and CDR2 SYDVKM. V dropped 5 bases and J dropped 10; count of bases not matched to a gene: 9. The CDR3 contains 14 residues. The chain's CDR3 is CASSVPGQGSTIYF. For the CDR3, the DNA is TGTGCCAGCAGTGTCCCGGGACAGGGATCGACCATATATTTT.

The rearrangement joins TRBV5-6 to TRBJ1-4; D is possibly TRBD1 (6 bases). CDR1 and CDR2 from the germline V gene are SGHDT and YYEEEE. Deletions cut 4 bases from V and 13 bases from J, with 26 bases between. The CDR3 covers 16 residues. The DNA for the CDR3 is TGTGCCAGCAGCCCCGGTTGGGGGAAAACAGGGTTAGCACTGTTTTTT. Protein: CASSPGWGKTGLALFF.

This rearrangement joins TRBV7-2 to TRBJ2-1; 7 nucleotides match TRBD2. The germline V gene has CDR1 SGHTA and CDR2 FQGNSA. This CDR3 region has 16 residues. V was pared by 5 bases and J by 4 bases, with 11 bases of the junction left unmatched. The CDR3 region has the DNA TGTGCCAGCAGCCTACTAGCGTCAGCCGTTTACAATGAGCAGTTCTTC. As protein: CASSLLASAVYNEQFF.

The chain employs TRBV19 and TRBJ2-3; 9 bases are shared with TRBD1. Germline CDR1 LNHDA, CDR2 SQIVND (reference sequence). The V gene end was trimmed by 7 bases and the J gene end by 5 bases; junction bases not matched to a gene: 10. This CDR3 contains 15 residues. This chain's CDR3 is CASTSGTGLGDTQYF. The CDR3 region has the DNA TGTGCCAGTACCTCCGGGACAGGGTTGGGAGATACGCAGTATTTT.

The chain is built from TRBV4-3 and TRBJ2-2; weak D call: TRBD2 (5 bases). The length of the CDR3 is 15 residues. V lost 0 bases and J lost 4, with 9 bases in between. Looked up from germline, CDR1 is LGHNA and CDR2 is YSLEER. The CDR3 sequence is CASSQDLRVTGELFF. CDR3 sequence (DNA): TGCGCCAGCAGCCAAGATTTGCGGGTCACCGGGGAGCTGTTTTTT.

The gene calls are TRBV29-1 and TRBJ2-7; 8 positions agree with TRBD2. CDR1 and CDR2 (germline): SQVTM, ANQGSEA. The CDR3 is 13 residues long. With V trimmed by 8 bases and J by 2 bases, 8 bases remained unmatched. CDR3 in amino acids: CSYTPGGTYEQYF. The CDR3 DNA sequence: TGCAGCTATACCCCGGGGGGGACCTACGAGCAGTACTTC.